The clone carrying this TCR beta chain was observed a few times. Its specificity is unknown. This record comes from a study of T cell responses to AZD1222 COVID-19 vaccine. Study-wide findings and caveats: White British ancestry dominated among donors, who included more females, and clonal diversity was possibly underestimated.

Trimming removed 0 bases at V and 10 bases at J, with 13 bases between. The germline V gene encodes CDR1 MNHEY and CDR2 SVGEGT. The CDR3 has 14 residues. The data were produced by immunoSEQ multiplex PCR, yet TCRdb's version contains in-frame clones alone and is incomplete. The repertoire holds 130,000 to 150,000 clones, with around 93% as singletons. This sequence was found in an adult in good health. The source material was peripheral blood, sampled on day 0 of AZD1222 vaccination. The gene calls are TRBV6-2 or TRBV6-3 and TRBJ2-1; D not resolved. The CDR3 DNA reads TGTGCCAGCAGTTACTCGGGCAAGCGATGGGAGCAGTTCTTC. Its translation is CASSYSGKRWEQFF.